This TCR beta chain was recovered during a study of T cell responses to AZD1222 COVID-19 vaccine. Profiling relied on immunoSEQ multiplex PCR, and the TCRdb table lists in-frame clones only, not all of them. The data show about 150,000 clones, with 94% seen just once and roughly 1.3% held by the top ten. The CDR3 loop spans 14 amino acids. From germline, CDR1 is LGHDT and CDR2 YNNKEL (reference sequence). Trimming cost V 0 bases and J 10 bases, with 10 bases left between them. The receptor's source is an adult in good health. Sample: peripheral blood, taken on day 0 of AZD1222 vaccination. This chain joins TRBV3-1 (or the pseudogene TRBV3-2) and TRBJ1-6; D is ambiguous. CDR3 residues: CASSQDVSLSPLHF. The DNA of the CDR3 is TGTGCCAGCAGCCAAGATGTGAGCCTCTCACCCCTCCACTTT.